This T cell receptor beta chain emerged from a study of T cells after posttransplantation cyclophosphamide. The related graft donor's blood sample was taken on the day of bone marrow donation. The table came from immunoSEQ multiplex PCR; TCRdb's copy has only in-frame clones and leaves some out. The table has 66,000 or so clones, 90% to 95% seen once. Only one count was recorded for this clone. J was trimmed by 8 bases and V by 6 bases; bases with no gene match: 5. CDR3 length: 13 amino acids. Germline CDR1 MNHEY, CDR2 SVGAGI. Material for sequencing was PBMCs. V is TRBV6-5 and J is TRBJ2-1; 9 bases are shared with TRBD1. This receptor was identified in a young woman in good health and a related stem cell transplant donor. The CDR3 loop is CASSKQGAYEQFF. The CDR3 nucleotides read TGTGCCAGCAGCAAACAGGGGGCGTATGAGCAGTTCTTC.